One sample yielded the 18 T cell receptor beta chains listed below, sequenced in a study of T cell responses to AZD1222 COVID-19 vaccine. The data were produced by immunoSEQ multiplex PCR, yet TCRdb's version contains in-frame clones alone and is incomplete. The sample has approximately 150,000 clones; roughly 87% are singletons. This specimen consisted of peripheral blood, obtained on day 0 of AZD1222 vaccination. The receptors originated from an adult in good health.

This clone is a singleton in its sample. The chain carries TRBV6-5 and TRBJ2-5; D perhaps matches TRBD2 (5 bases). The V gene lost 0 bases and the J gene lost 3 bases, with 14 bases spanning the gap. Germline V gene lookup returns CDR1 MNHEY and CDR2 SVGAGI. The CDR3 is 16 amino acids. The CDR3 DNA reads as TGTGCCAGCAGTTACTCGTACAGCGGATGGGAAGAGACCCAGTACTTC. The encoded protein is CASSYSYSGWEETQYF.

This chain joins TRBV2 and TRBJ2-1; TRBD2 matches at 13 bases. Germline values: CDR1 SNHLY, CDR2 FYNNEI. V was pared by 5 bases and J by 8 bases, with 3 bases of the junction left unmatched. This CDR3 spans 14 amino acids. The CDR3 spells CASSPTSGRHEQFF. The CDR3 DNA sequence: TGTGCCAGCAGTCCGACTAGCGGGAGGCATGAGCAGTTCTTC.

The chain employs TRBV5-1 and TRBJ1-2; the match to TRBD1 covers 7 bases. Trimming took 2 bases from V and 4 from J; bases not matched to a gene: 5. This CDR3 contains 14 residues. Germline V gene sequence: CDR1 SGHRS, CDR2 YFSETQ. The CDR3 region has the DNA TGCGCCAGCAGCTTTATACAGGGGCTCTATGGCTACACCTTC. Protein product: CASSFIQGLYGYTF.

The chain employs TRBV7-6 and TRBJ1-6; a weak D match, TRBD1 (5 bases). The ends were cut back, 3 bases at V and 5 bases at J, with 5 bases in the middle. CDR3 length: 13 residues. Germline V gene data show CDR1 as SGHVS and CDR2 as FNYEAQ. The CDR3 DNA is TGTGCCAGCAGCTTGGGGGATAATTCACCCCTCCACTTT. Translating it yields CASSLGDNSPLHF.

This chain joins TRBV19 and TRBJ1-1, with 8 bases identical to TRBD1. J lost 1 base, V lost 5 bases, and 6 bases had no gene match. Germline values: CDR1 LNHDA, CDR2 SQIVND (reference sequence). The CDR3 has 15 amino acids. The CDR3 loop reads CASSPRDRPNTEAFF. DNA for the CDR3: TGTGCCAGTAGTCCCCGGGACAGGCCGAACACTGAAGCTTTCTTT.

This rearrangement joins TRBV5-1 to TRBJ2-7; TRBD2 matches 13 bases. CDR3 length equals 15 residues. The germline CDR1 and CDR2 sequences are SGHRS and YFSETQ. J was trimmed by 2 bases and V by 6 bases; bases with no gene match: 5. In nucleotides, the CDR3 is TGCGCCAGCAAACCACTAGCGGGAGGGACCTACGAGCAGTACTTC. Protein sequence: CASKPLAGGTYEQYF. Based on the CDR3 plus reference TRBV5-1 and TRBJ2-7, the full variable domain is KAGVTQTPRYLIKTRGQQVTLSCSPISGHRSVSWYQQTPGQGLQFLFEYFSETQRNKGNFPGRFSGRQFSNSRSEMNVSTLELGDSALYLCASKPLAGGTYEQYFGPGTRLTVT.

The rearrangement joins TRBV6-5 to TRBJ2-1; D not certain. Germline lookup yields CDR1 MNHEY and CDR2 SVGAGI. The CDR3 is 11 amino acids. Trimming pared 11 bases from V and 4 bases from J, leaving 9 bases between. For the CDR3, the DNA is TGTGCCGTGGCGGTTTACAATGAGCAGTTCTTC. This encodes CAVAVYNEQFF.

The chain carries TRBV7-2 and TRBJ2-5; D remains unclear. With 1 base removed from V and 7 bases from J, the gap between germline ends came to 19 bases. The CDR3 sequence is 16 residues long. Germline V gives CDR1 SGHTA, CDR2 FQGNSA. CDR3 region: CASSLGSRGPLRTQYF. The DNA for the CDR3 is TGTGCCAGCAGCTTAGGAAGTCGCGGTCCCCTGCGGACCCAGTACTTC.

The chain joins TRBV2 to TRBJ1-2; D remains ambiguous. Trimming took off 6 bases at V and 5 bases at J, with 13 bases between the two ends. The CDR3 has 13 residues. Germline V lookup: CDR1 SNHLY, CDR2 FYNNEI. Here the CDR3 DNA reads TGTGCCAGCAGCCCCGGGTCCCGATATGGCTACACCTTC. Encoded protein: CASSPGSRYGYTF. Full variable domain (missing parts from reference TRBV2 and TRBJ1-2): EPEVTQTPSHQVTQMGQEVILRCVPISNHLYFYWYRQILGQKVEFLVSFYNNEISEKSEIFDDQFSVERPDGSNFTLKIRSTKLEDSAMYFCASSPGSRYGYTFGSGTRLTVV.

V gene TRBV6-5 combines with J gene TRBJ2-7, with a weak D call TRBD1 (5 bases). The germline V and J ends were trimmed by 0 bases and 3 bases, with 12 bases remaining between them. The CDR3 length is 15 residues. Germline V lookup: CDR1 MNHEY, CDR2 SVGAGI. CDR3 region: CASSYSRQTIYEQYF. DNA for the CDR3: TGTGCCAGCAGTTACTCTCGACAGACGATCTACGAGCAGTACTTC.

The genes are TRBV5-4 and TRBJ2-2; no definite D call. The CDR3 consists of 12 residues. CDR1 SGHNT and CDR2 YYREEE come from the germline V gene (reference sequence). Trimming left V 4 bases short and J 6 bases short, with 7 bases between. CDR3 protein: CASSPNSGELFF. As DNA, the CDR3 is TGTGCCAGCAGCCCAAATTCCGGGGAGCTGTTTTTT.

CDR3 DNA sequence: TGTGCCAGCAGCCCACCCGTCAGCGGGAGGGCCGGCTACAATGAGCAGTTCTTC. It yields the protein CASSPPVSGRAGYNEQFF. The rearrangement links TRBV3-1 (or the pseudogene TRBV3-2) to TRBJ2-1; 10 bases line up with TRBD2. V lost 4 bases and J lost 3; bases outside the gene matches: 12. CDR3 length: 18 residues. Germline V gene data show CDR1 as LGHDT and CDR2 as YNNKEL (reference sequence).

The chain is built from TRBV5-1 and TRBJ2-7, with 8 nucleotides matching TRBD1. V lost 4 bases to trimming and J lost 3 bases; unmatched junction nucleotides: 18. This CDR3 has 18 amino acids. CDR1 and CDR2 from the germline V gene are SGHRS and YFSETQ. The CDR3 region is CASSLSPRTGSGNYEQYF. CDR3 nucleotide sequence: TGCGCCAGCAGCCTTTCACCTAGGACAGGGAGCGGTAACTACGAGCAGTACTTC.

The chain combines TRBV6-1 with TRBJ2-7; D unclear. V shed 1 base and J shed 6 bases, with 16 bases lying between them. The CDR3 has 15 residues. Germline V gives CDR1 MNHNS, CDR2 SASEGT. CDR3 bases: TGTGCCAGCAGTGAAGAGGTGACGGGTCAACGCGAGCAGTACTTC. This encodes CASSEEVTGQREQYF.

This CDR3 is CASSLEATSGRTEQFF. Here the CDR3 DNA reads TGCGCCAGCAGCTTGGAGGCTACTAGCGGGAGGACCGAGCAGTTCTTC. The chain links TRBV5-1 to TRBJ2-1; 12 bases are a match to TRBD2. Germline V CDR1 and CDR2: SGHRS, YFSETQ. This CDR3 region has 16 residues. Trimming at V came to 0 bases and at J to 10 bases, leaving 8 bases not matched to a gene. Together with reference TRBV5-1 and TRBJ2-1, the CDR3 gives the full variable domain: KAGVTQTPRYLIKTRGQQVTLSCSPISGHRSVSWYQQTPGQGLQFLFEYFSETQRNKGNFPGRFSGRQFSNSRSEMNVSTLELGDSALYLCASSLEATSGRTEQFFGPGTRLTVL.

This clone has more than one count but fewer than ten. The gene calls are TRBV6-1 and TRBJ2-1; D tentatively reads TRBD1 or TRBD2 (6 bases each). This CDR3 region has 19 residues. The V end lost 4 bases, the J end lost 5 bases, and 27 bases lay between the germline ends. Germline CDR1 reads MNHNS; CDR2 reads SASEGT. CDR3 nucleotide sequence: TGTGCCAGCAGTGGTGGGGGGAGCGGACAGAGCTATACGAACAATGAGCAGTTCTTC. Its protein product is CASSGGGSGQSYTNNEQFF.

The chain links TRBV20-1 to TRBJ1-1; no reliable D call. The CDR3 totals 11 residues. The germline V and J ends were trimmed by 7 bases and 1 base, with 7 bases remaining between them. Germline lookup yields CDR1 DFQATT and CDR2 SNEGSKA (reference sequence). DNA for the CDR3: TGCAGTGGGACGGAGAACACTGAAGCTTTCTTT. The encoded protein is CSGTENTEAFF.

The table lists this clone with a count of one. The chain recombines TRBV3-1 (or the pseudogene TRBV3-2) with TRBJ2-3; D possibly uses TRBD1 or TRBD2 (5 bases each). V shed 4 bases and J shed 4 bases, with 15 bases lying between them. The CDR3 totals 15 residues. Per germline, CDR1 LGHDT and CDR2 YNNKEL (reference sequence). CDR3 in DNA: TGTGCCAGCAGCCCTGCCCGACGGGGCCCAGATACGCAGTATTTT. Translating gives CASSPARRGPDTQYF.